This T cell receptor (beta chain) was captured by sequencing in a study of graft-versus-host responses after intestinal transplantation. The assay was immunoSEQ multiplex PCR, and TCRdb's table has in-frame clones only and misses some. The repertoire has tens of thousands of clones, roughly 80% of them found once; the top ten carry 0.35% to 0.55%. This clone was picked up a small number of times. As yet, its antigen is unknown. V gave up 7 bases and J gave up 7 bases; unmatched junction bases: 6. Germline V CDR1 and CDR2: LNHDA, SQIVND (reference sequence). This CDR3 has 15 amino acids. Material: unstimulated CD4+ T cells sorted from spleen or lymph node cells, obtained before transplant. V and J are TRBV19 and TRBJ2-1; 14 bases are shared with TRBD2. The clonotype comes from a human donor who was the organ donor for an intestinal transplant. The CDR3 DNA follows: TGTGCCAGTACCGCCGGGACTAGCGGGAGAAATGAGCAGTTCTTC. This sequence encodes CASTAGTSGRNEQFF.